This T cell receptor beta chain stems from a study of T cell responses to AZD1222 COVID-19 vaccine. As for the study in general: Pooled samples include second doses given at about 4 or 12 weeks. Study observations and caveats: Variant regions that are unmutated are reportedly the target of nearly half of spike-specific TCRs. Researchers report vaccine-associated CD4 TCRs spanning spike, with dominance at 160-218 and 743-854.

Profiled with immunoSEQ multiplex PCR; TCRdb holds only in-frame clones, not every one. The sample shows some 97,000 clones, around nine tenths of them seen only once. In germline, CDR1 is MNHEY, CDR2 SMNVEV (reference sequence). This CDR3 is 12 amino acids long. Trimming cost V 5 bases and J 4 bases, with 6 bases left between them. For this clone: The antigen is unknown.

This receptor was obtained from an adult in good health. The J gene is TRBJ1-5, the V gene TRBV27, with D hard to call. Specimen: peripheral blood, collected on day 0 of AZD1222 vaccination. CDR3 nucleotide sequence: TGTGCCAGCAGTCCTACGAATCAGCCCCAGCATTTT. It translates to CASSPTNQPQHF.